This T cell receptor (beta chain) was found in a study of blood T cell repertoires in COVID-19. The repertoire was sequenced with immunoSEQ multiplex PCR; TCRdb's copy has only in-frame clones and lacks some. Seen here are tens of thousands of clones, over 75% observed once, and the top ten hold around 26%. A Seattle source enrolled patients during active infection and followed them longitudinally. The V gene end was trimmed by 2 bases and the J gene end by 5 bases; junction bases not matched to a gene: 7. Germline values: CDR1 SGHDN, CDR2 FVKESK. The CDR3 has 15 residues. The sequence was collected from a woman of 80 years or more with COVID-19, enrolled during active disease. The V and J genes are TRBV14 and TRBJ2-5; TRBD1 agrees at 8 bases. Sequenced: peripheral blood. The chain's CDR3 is CASSQTGGSGETQYF. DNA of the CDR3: TGTGCCAGCAGCCAAACAGGGGGGTCAGGGGAGACCCAGTACTTC. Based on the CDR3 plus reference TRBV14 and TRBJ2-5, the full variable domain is EAGVTQFPSHSVIEKGQTVTLRCDPISGHDNLYWYRRVMGKEIKFLLHFVKESKQDESGMPNNRFLAERTGGTYSTLKVQPAELEDSGVYFCASSQTGGSGETQYFGPGTRLLVL.